This T cell receptor (beta chain) was captured in a study of T cell responses to AZD1222 COVID-19 vaccine. There are 13 residues in the CDR3. V was clipped by 3 bases and J by 5 bases, with 8 bases between them. Germline V CDR1 and CDR2: MNHEY, SMNVEV (reference sequence). About this clone itself: Antigen: not known.

Produced via immunoSEQ multiplex PCR; TCRdb's table is partial and in-frame only. The table lists more than 85,000 clones, about 90% of them singletons. Notes on the study in general: In the spike-specific TCR repertoire, nearly half reportedly target unmutated variant regions. Recipients of two AZD1222 doses showed rising Spike-specific TCR breadth and depth.

The chain has TRBV27 and TRBJ2-1, with D tentatively TRBD1 (6 bases). Sequencing used peripheral blood, obtained 28 days after the second AZD1222 dose. The TCR sequence derives from an adult who received the AZD1222 COVID-19 vaccine. The CDR3 here is CASSLNRDNEQFF. In DNA, the CDR3 is TGTGCCAGCAGTTTGAACAGGGACAATGAGCAGTTCTTC.